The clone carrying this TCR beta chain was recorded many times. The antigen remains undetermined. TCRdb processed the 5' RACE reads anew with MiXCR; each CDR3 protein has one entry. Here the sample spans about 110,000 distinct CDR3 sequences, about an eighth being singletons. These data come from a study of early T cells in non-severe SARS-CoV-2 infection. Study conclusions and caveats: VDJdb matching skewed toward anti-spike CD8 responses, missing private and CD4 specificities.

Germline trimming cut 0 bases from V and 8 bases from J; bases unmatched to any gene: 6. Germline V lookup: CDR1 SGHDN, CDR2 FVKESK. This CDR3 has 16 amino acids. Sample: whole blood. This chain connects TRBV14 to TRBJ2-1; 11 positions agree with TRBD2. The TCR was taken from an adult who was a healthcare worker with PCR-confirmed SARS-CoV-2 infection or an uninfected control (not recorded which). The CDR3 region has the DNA TGTGCCAGCAGCCAAGATATACTAGCGGGGGTGGATGAGCAGTTCTTC. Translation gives CASSQDILAGVDEQFF.